Listed below are T cell receptor beta chains from one sample, sequenced in a study of T cell responses to AZD1222 COVID-19 vaccine. Method: immunoSEQ multiplex PCR; TCRdb's copy keeps in-frame clones and lacks some. The table shows approximately 75,000 clones, with 85% to 90% occurring only once. The sequencing used peripheral blood, collected 28 days after the second AZD1222 dose. The origin of the receptors is an adult who received the AZD1222 COVID-19 vaccine. The CDR3 runs from the conserved cysteine through the conserved F or W. Fields, in order: V gene, J gene, clone size, D gene, CDR3 length, CDR3 DNA, CDR3 protein. The D gene is left open where the match is weak. Clone size is given for some rows only: seen once, a few or many times, or a class if the clone is expanded.

TRBV5-1	TRBJ1-1	.	TRBD1	16	TGCGCCAGCAGCTCCCTGGACAGGGGGAAAGGGACTGAAGCTTTCTTT	CASSSLDRGKGTEAFF
TRBV6-1	TRBJ2-7	.	.	15	TGTGCCAGCAGTGAAGGGGCATATACATCCTACGAGCAGTACTTC	CASSEGAYTSYEQYF
TRBV6-5	TRBJ2-2	.	.	15	TGTGCCAGCAGTTCTGGGACCTCGAACACCGGGGAGCTGTTTTTT	CASSSGTSNTGELFF
TRBV6-1	TRBJ1-2	.	.	14	TGTGCCAGCAGTGAAAGGGGGACTGTACGTGGCTACACCTTC	CASSERGTVRGYTF
TRBV12-3/TRBV12-4	TRBJ1-5	.	.	13	TGTGCCAGCAGTTTACAAGGGAGGCAGCCCCAGCATTTT	CASSLQGRQPQHF
TRBV5-3	TRBJ1-2	.	.	9	TGTGCCAGATACAGGTCTAGCGGCTTC	CARYRSSGF
TRBV12-5	TRBJ1-1	.	.	14	TGTGCTAGTGGTTTGGCTGGAGGGGGAACTGAAGCTTTCTTT	CASGLAGGGTEAFF
TRBV5-1	TRBJ2-2	.	TRBD1	19	TGCGCCAGCAGCACGCATGAACAGACAGGGGGCGCCGGCACCGGGGAGCTGTTTTTT	CASSTHEQTGGAGTGELFF
TRBV9	TRBJ2-1	once	.	18	TGTGCCAGCAGCGTAGTGGGTAGCTCTGAATACTTTTACAATGAGCAGTTCTTC	CASSVVGSSEYFYNEQFF
TRBV6-1	TRBJ2-5	once	.	16	TGTGCCAGCAGTGCACGAGGGGGGACGTACCAAGAGACCCAGTACTTC	CASSARGGTYQETQYF
TRBV10-3	TRBJ2-7	.	.	14	TGTGCCATCAGTGATGGGACTGGGAACTACGAGCAGTACTTC	CAISDGTGNYEQYF
TRBV11-2	TRBJ2-5	.	.	19	TGTGCCAGCAGCTTAGAGGTGGAGGGAGAAGCGGCGCCCAGAGAGACCCAGTACTTC	CASSLEVEGEAAPRETQYF
TRBV29-1	TRBJ2-3	.	TRBD2	15	TGCAGCGTTGGGATTAGCGGGGGGGCAGCGGATACGCAGTATTTT	CSVGISGGAADTQYF
TRBV6-5	TRBJ2-7	.	.	11	TGTGCCAGCAGCGCCCCTCCCGAGCAGTACTTC	CASSAPPEQYF
TRBV12-3/TRBV12-4	TRBJ1-3	.	.	12	TGTGCCAGCGGTCTTTGGGGAAACACCATATATTTT	CASGLWGNTIYF